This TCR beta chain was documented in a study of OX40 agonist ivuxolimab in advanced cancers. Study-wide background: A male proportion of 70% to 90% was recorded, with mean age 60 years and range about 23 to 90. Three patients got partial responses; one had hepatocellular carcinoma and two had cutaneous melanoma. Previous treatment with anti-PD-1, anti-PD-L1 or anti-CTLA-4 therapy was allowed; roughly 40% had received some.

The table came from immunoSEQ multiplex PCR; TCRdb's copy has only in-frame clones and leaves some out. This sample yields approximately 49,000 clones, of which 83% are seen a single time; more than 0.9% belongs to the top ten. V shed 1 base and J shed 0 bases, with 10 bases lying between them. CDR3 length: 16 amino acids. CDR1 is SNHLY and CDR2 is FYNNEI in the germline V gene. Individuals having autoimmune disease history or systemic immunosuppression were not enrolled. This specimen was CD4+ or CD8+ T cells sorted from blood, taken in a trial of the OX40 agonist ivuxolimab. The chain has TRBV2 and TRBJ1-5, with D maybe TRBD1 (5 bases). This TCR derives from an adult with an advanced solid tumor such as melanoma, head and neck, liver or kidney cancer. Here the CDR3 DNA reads TGTGCCAGCAGTGAAGTGGGGGATTATAGCAATCAGCCCCAGCATTTT. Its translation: CASSEVGDYSNQPQHF. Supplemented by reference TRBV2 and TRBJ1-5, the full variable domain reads EPEVTQTPSHQVTQMGQEVILRCVPISNHLYFYWYRQILGQKVEFLVSFYNNEISEKSEIFDDQFSVERPDGSNFTLKIRSTKLEDSAMYFCASSEVGDYSNQPQHFGDGTRLSIL.